The clone carrying this TCR beta chain came up a few times. Its antigen remains unknown. The CDR3 loop spans 14 amino acids. Trimming left V 0 bases short and J 3 bases short, with 8 bases between. Germline CDR1 and CDR2: SNHLY and FYNNEI. It was 5'RACE with constant-segment primers that produced the TCR alpha and TCR beta cDNA libraries, which carried sample barcodes and UMIs. TCRdb independently ran MiXCR on the 5' RACE reads; one entry per CDR3 protein. Here the sample spans 530,000 or so distinct CDR3 sequences, 15% to 20% being singletons. The source of the sample is a study of T-cell memory formation after mild COVID-19. In the study overall: In these data, TCR clusters were largely donor specific.

Study-wide results and limits: Clones that got smaller from day 15 to 85 had even CD4/CD8, while clones growing later tipped toward CD4+. A subset of responding clones appeared in pre-infection memory, suggesting cross-reactive memory joined.

This clonotype was obtained from an adult woman who had mild COVID-19 (a few samples of this study predate the infection). Cell type and time point are not known. The V and J genes are TRBV2 and TRBJ1-1; D call uncertain. Sequenced: PBMCs or a T cell subset sorted from them (not recorded which). The CDR3, as DNA: TGTGCCAGCAGTGAAGCGATTTCGGACACTGAAGCTTTCTTT. Its protein product is CASSEAISDTEAFF.